This T cell receptor (beta chain) was identified in a study of cytomegalovirus exposure and HLA in healthy donors. The primer mix had 60 Vbeta and 13 Jbeta primers. The repertoire was sequenced with immunoSEQ multiplex PCR; TCRdb's copy has only in-frame clones and lacks some. The table has 150,000 to 200,000 clones, over 80% seen once. V lost 3 bases to trimming and J lost 2 bases; unmatched junction nucleotides: 8. The CDR3 extends over 17 amino acids. Germline lookup yields CDR1 LNHDA and CDR2 SQIVND (reference sequence). The receptor was isolated from a man between 50 and 59 years old in good health and CMV-seropositive. The chain employs TRBV19 and TRBJ2-1, with 9 bases fitting TRBD2. Material for sequencing was PBMCs. The CDR3 coding sequence is TGTGCCAGTAGTATGCGCGGGGGGGCGCCCCCCTACAATGAGCAGTTCTTC. Residues: CASSMRGGAPPYNEQFF.